This T cell receptor (beta chain) is drawn from a study of blood T cell repertoires in COVID-19. In the study overall: COVID-19 samples collected from the United States, Italy and Spain covered acute and convalescent phases. Sources were T cells, B-cell-depleted T cells, or PBMCs; the material itself was cDNA or gDNA.

Per the original methods: Reference gene primer amplification gave estimated nucleated cell counts. The table came from immunoSEQ multiplex PCR; TCRdb's copy has only in-frame clones and leaves some out. D and trimming come from the DNA, and the V and J calls and clone size come from that table. The table records roughly 200,000 clones, about 87% of them present only once. In regard to this clone: Other DNA sequences within the sample encode an identical CDR3.

The sequencing input was peripheral blood. The sequence derives from a man between 60 and 75 years old with acute or convalescent COVID-19.

CDR3 loop: CASSLAGGSTDTQYF. For the CDR3, the DNA is TGTGCCAGCAGCTTAGCAGGGGGGTCCACAGATACGCAGTATTTT. The chain is built from TRBV7-3 and TRBJ2-3; tentatively, D is TRBD1 (7 bases). The V and J ends lost 2 bases and 2 bases respectively, with 11 bases between them. Germline loops: CDR1 SGHTA, CDR2 FQGTGA. The CDR3 extends over 15 amino acids.